One and the same sample provided the 24 T cell receptor beta chains below, sequenced in a study of T cell clonotyping in hematopoietic cell transplantation (dated by TCRdb to about 2021). The intended sense of this specimen's time point label: 180 days after allo-HCT. Libraries were built with the immunoSEQ multiplex PCR assay. TCRdb took over this immuneACCESS table, retaining in-frame rearrangements with V and J assigned. Such tables are incomplete; in checked studies, under half of the missing clones stem from an unresolved V gene, and the remainder is unexplained. The sample table records some 5,800 clones; roughly nine tenths of these occur just once. The ten top clones hold 13% to 15% of the sample. The source material was peripheral blood mononuclear cells, sampled 180 days after allogeneic stem cell transplant. Receptors were obtained from a female patient in her fifties who had an allogeneic stem cell transplant from an unrelated donor, so the T cells may come from the graft donor. Some clones in this sample may be carry-over from other donors' samples.

This chain links TRBV4-2 with TRBJ2-7; D assignment may be TRBD1 or TRBD2 (5 bases each). V was pared by 0 bases and J by 6 bases, with 15 bases between. Per the germline V gene, CDR1 is LGHNA and CDR2 is YNFKEQ. The CDR3 loop spans 15 amino acids. The chain's CDR3 is CASSQEEGDLVEQYF. The CDR3 coding sequence is TGTGCCAGCAGCCAAGAAGAAGGGGACCTGGTCGAGCAGTACTTC.

This chain uses TRBV6-1 with TRBJ1-2, with D possibly TRBD1 on 5 matching bases. This CDR3 is 18 amino acids long. Trimming stripped 6 bases from V and 2 bases from J, with 25 bases between. CDR1 is MNHNS, CDR2 SASEGT, per germline. The CDR3 region is CASRERRGVGAGNYGYTF. The CDR3 DNA reads as TGTGCCAGCAGGGAAAGACGAGGGGTCGGGGCCGGCAACTATGGCTACACCTTC.

In the case of this clone: One end of the junction is discordant with germline, which a read error may explain. The V and J genes are TRBV7-9 and TRBJ2-3; D ambiguous. This CDR3 spans 12 amino acids. The germline V gene has CDR1 SEHNR and CDR2 FQNEAQ (reference sequence). The CDR3 region has the DNA TGTGCCTGCAGCTACGTCTCTCCGGCGCAGTATTTT. Protein: CACSYVSPAQYF.

The chain combines TRBV19 with TRBJ2-6; 7 bases line up with TRBD2. There are 16 residues in the CDR3. The trim removed 7 bases at V and 0 bases at J, leaving 6 bases unmatched. Germline-derived CDR1 and CDR2 are LNHDA and SQIVND (reference sequence). CDR3 residues: CASNREVRSGANVLTF. The CDR3 bases are TGTGCCAGTAATCGGGAGGTACGCTCTGGGGCCAACGTCCTGACTTTC.

The rearrangement links TRBV7-6 to TRBJ2-7; D gene uncertain. V lost 7 bases to trimming and J lost 0 bases, with 13 bases between them. The CDR3 totals 14 residues. Germline CDR1 reads SGHVS; CDR2 reads FNYEAQ. CDR3 DNA sequence: TGTGCCAGCATGTCAACTGAGAACTCCTACGAGCAGTACTTC. Residues: CASMSTENSYEQYF.

The chain carries TRBV29-1 and TRBJ2-5, with D tentatively TRBD2 (7 bases). The ends were cut back, 2 bases at V and 5 bases at J, with 15 bases in the middle. CDR1 is SQVTM, CDR2 ANQGSEA, per germline. This CDR3 is 14 amino acids long. This chain's CDR3 is CSVEKGGAGETQYF. CDR3 coding DNA: TGCAGCGTTGAAAAGGGGGGGGCCGGGGAGACCCAGTACTTC.

The chain is built from TRBV4-1 and TRBJ1-1, with D maybe TRBD1 (6 bases). Trimming removed 0 bases from V and 2 bases from J, with 13 bases in between. The CDR3 runs 16 residues. CDR1 and CDR2 (germline): MGHRA, YSYEKL. CDR3 DNA sequence: TGCGCCAGCAGCCAAGATTCGGACAGTTCAAACACTGAAGCTTTCTTT. Residues: CASSQDSDSSNTEAFF.

The V gene is TRBV28, the J gene TRBJ1-4; TRBD1 agrees at 8 bases. The CDR3 has 15 amino acids. With V trimmed by 7 bases and J by 6 bases, 10 bases remained unmatched. Looked up from germline, CDR1 is MDHEN and CDR2 is SYDVKM. The CDR3 loop reads CASIEGGTGDEKLFF. The CDR3 nucleotides read TGTGCCAGCATCGAAGGAGGGACAGGTGATGAAAAACTGTTTTTT.

V gene TRBV28 combines with J gene TRBJ2-5; D is ambiguous. The CDR3 covers 15 residues. The V gene lost 4 bases and the J gene lost 2 bases, with 14 bases spanning the gap. Per germline, CDR1 MDHEN and CDR2 SYDVKM. CDR3 protein: CASSSPGFLQETQYF. CDR3 nucleotide sequence: TGTGCCAGCAGTTCCCCAGGATTCTTACAAGAGACCCAGTACTTC. Full variable domain (rest looked up from reference TRBV28 and TRBJ2-5): DVKVTQSSRYLVKRTGEKVFLECVQDMDHENMFWYRQDPGLGLRLIYFSYDVKMKEKGDIPEGYSVSREKKERFSLILESASTNQTSMYLCASSSPGFLQETQYFGPGTRLLVL.

The chain combines TRBV11-3 with TRBJ2-1; D is uncertain. This CDR3 spans 13 amino acids. Germline V gene sequence: CDR1 SGHNT, CDR2 YENEEA. The germline V and J ends were trimmed by 1 base and 4 bases, with 5 bases remaining between them. The CDR3, as DNA: TGTGCCAGCAGCTTAGGCAGTTACAATGAGCAGTTCTTC. The encoded protein is CASSLGSYNEQFF.

The V gene is TRBV19, the J gene TRBJ2-3; D call uncertain. With 5 bases removed from V and 2 bases from J, the gap between germline ends came to 11 bases. Germline V gene data show CDR1 as LNHDA and CDR2 as SQIVND (reference sequence). CDR3 size: 14 residues. DNA for the CDR3: TGTGCCAGTAGTGCACGACTCCACACAGATACGCAGTATTTT. It translates to CASSARLHTDTQYF. The full variable domain, its missing parts supplied by reference TRBV19 and TRBJ2-3, is DGGITQSPKYLFRKEGQNVTLSCEQNLNHDAMYWYRQDPGQGLRLIYYSQIVNDFQKGDIAEGYSVSREKKESFPLTVTSAQKNPTAFYLCASSARLHTDTQYFGPGTRLTVL.

By sample share, this clone is large. This sample includes further DNA sequences coding for the same CDR3. This chain uses TRBV25-1 with TRBJ2-5; D may be TRBD1 or TRBD2 (5 bases each). Trimming took off 2 bases at V and 0 bases at J, with 7 bases between the two ends. The CDR3 is 14 residues long. Per germline, CDR1 MGHDK and CDR2 SYGVNS. As DNA, the CDR3 is TGTGCCAGCAGTGAAAGGGGACACCAAGAGACCCAGTACTTC. Amino acid sequence: CASSERGHQETQYF.

The chain couples TRBV29-1 to TRBJ1-1, with TRBD1 as a possible D gene (5 bases). The V and J ends lost 8 bases and 5 bases respectively, with 15 bases between them. The CDR3 runs 12 residues. The germline V gene has CDR1 SQVTM and CDR2 ANQGSEA. The CDR3: CSSMSGGTEAFF. The CDR3 bases are TGCAGCTCCATGAGCGGGGGGACTGAAGCTTTCTTT.

J is TRBJ2-7 and V is TRBV27; the D is unclear. The germline V gene has CDR1 MNHEY and CDR2 SMNVEV (reference sequence). This CDR3 comprises 12 residues. Trimming took 2 bases from V and 3 from J, leaving 5 bases between them. The CDR3 DNA reads as TGTGCCAGCAGTTTAGGGAACTACGAGCAGTACTTC. The encoded protein is CASSLGNYEQYF.

This chain connects TRBV11-1 to TRBJ1-2, with D tentatively TRBD1 (5 bases). The CDR3 spans 15 residues. V dropped 4 bases and J dropped 3 bases, with 15 bases sitting between them. The germline V gene has CDR1 SGHAT and CDR2 FQDESV (reference sequence). The CDR3 here is CASSSGTADYYGYTF. CDR3 nucleotides: TGTGCCAGCAGCTCCGGGACGGCTGATTACTATGGCTACACCTTC.

This chain connects TRBV9 to TRBJ2-3, with 7 nucleotides matching TRBD2. Germline assignment: CDR1 SGDLS and CDR2 YYNGEE. The trim removed 3 bases at V and 0 bases at J, leaving 10 bases unmatched. The CDR3 is 17 amino acids. CDR3 bases: TGTGCCAGCAGCGCACCAGGCGGGGGAACTAGCACAGATACGCAGTATTTT. Residues: CASSAPGGGTSTDTQYF.

In this sample, this clone turned up a few times. This chain joins TRBV5-1 and TRBJ1-1; tentative D call: TRBD1 (5 bases). This CDR3 has 15 amino acids. Germline V lookup: CDR1 SGHRS, CDR2 YFSETQ. Trimming removed 0 bases from V and 1 base from J, with 10 bases in between. The CDR3 sequence is CASSLARVGNTEAFF. CDR3 nucleotide sequence: TGCGCCAGCAGCTTGGCCAGGGTGGGGAACACTGAAGCTTTCTTT.

The chain links TRBV9 to TRBJ1-1, with no clear D. Germline loops: CDR1 SGDLS, CDR2 YYNGEE. This CDR3 has 15 residues. V gave up 2 bases and J gave up 3 bases, with 14 bases separating them. CDR3 sequence: CASSVLPSGDTEAFF. The CDR3 DNA follows: TGTGCCAGCAGCGTTCTACCCTCGGGTGACACTGAAGCTTTCTTT.

This chain links TRBV28 with TRBJ1-5; the D gene is possibly TRBD1 (5 bases). The CDR3 is made up of 15 amino acids. V was shortened by 8 bases and J by 2 bases, with 16 bases between the two germline ends. Germline loops: CDR1 MDHEN, CDR2 SYDVKM. CDR3 bases: TGTGCCAGCGTCCCCAATCGGGGCGGCAATCAGCCCCAGCATTTT. Its translation is CASVPNRGGNQPQHF.

This CDR3 is CASSTTSGGYNEQFF. In nucleotides, the CDR3 is TGTGCCAGTAGCACCACTAGCGGGGGTTACAATGAGCAGTTCTTC. The chain is built from TRBV19 and TRBJ2-1, with TRBD2 matching over 11 bases. Germline V lookup: CDR1 LNHDA, CDR2 SQIVND (reference sequence). The CDR3 covers 15 residues. The V segment lost 6 bases and the J segment 4 bases; nucleotides outside the gene matches: 5.

The CDR3 sequence: CASSPHRGNEGEKLFF. The CDR3 region has the DNA TGTGCCAGCAGCCCCCACCGCGGGAACGAGGGTGAAAAACTGTTTTTT. The chain has TRBV6-6 and TRBJ1-4, with D unclear. CDR3 size: 16 residues. The V end was cut by 6 bases, the J end by 7 bases, with 21 bases between. Germline V CDR1 and CDR2: MNHNY, SVGAGI (reference sequence).

In its sample, this clone was seen a few times. The chain links TRBV27 to TRBJ1-6, with TRBD1 matching over 7 bases. The CDR3 contains 16 residues. V shed 4 bases, J shed 13 bases, and the junction held 16 bases outside the gene matches. Per germline, CDR1 MNHEY and CDR2 SMNVEV (reference sequence). Here the CDR3 DNA reads TGTGCCAGCAGTTCCCGACAGGGATTGGGAAGGGGGCCCCTCCACTTT. Translated: CASSSRQGLGRGPLHF.

V usage is TRBV7-2 and J usage is TRBJ2-6; possible D gene TRBD2, 5 bases. Germline CDR1 and CDR2: SGHTA and FQGNSA. CDR3 size: 14 residues. V was clipped by 5 bases and J by 4 bases, with 9 bases between them. The CDR3 sequence: CASSSGSGANVLTF. In DNA, the CDR3 is TGTGCCAGCAGCAGCGGCTCAGGGGCCAACGTCCTGACTTTC. The full variable domain, rest sourced from reference TRBV7-2 and TRBJ2-6, is GAGVSQSPSNKVTEKGKDVELRCDPISGHTALYWYRQSLGQGLEFLIYFQGNSAPDKSGLPSDRFSAERTGGSVSTLTIQRTQQEDSAVYLCASSSGSGANVLTFGAGSRLTVL.

The chain links TRBV19 to TRBJ2-7, with unresolved D. The CDR3 loop spans 13 amino acids. V was cut by 5 bases and J by 7 bases, with 15 bases left in between. Germline CDR1 reads LNHDA; CDR2 reads SQIVND (reference sequence). The CDR3 protein is CASSGLTRSEQYF. In nucleotides, the CDR3 is TGTGCCAGTAGTGGCTTGACTCGCTCAGAGCAGTACTTC.